The 21 T cell receptor beta chains given below trace back to one sample, sequenced in a study of cytomegalovirus exposure and HLA in healthy donors. The PCR was carried out with 60 Vbeta primers and 13 Jbeta primers. The method was immunoSEQ multiplex PCR; TCRdb's version includes in-frame clones alone and lacks a portion of them. Here the sample table reports about 200,000 clones. Material for sequencing was PBMCs. These receptor sequences come from a man aged 30 to 39 in good health and CMV-seronegative.

The rearrangement joins TRBV30 to TRBJ1-6; TRBD1 agrees at 9 bases. Germline V gene lookup returns CDR1 GTSNPN and CDR2 SVGIG (reference sequence). CDR3 size: 14 residues. Losses at the gene ends were 7 bases for V and 10 bases for J; bases not matched to a gene: 11. The CDR3 here is CAFSPRQGGSPLHF. CDR3 coding DNA: TGTGCCTTCTCCCCCCGACAGGGGGGATCACCCCTCCACTTT.

The J gene is TRBJ2-7, the V gene TRBV9; 8 positions match TRBD1. Germline-derived CDR1 and CDR2 are SGDLS and YYNGEE. CDR3 length equals 14 residues. V shed 0 bases and J 5 bases; nucleotides not matched to a gene: 4. The CDR3 DNA is TGTGCCAGCAGCGTAGCAGGACAGGGAAACGAGCAGTACTTC. The encoded protein is CASSVAGQGNEQYF.

The genes are TRBV6-4 and TRBJ1-4; D gene ambiguous. V was trimmed by 4 bases and J by 6 bases, leaving 15 bases between them. Germline V gives CDR1 MRHNA, CDR2 SNTAGT. There are 15 residues in the CDR3. The CDR3 loop is CASSAPGVDDEKLFF. The CDR3 nucleotides read TGTGCCAGCAGTGCCCCCGGAGTTGATGATGAAAAACTGTTTTTT.

V usage is TRBV7-2 and J usage is TRBJ1-5; TRBD1 agrees at 7 bases. The ends lost 1 base at V and 4 bases at J; junction bases unmatched: 4. The CDR3 has 15 amino acids. From germline, CDR1 is SGHTA and CDR2 FQGNSA. In DNA, the CDR3 is TGTGCCAGCAGCTTAGTGGGACAGTATAATCAGCCCCAGCATTTT. Its translation is CASSLVGQYNQPQHF.

The V and J genes are TRBV5-1 and TRBJ2-7, with 7 bases lining up with TRBD1. This CDR3 contains 15 residues. Germline V gene data show CDR1 as SGHRS and CDR2 as YFSETQ. Trimming at V came to 3 bases and at J to 3 bases, leaving 9 bases not matched to a gene. The CDR3 bases are TGCGCCAGCAGCTCACAAGACAGGGCCGGCTACGAGCAGTACTTC. Translated: CASSSQDRAGYEQYF. Filled out from reference TRBV5-1 and TRBJ2-7, the complete variable domain reads KAGVTQTPRYLIKTRGQQVTLSCSPISGHRSVSWYQQTPGQGLQFLFEYFSETQRNKGNFPGRFSGRQFSNSRSEMNVSTLELGDSALYLCASSSQDRAGYEQYFGPGTRLTVT.

The chain links TRBV5-8 to TRBJ2-7, with a possible D match to TRBD1 (6 bases). Germline loops: CDR1 SGHTS, CDR2 YDEGEE. V was clipped by 4 bases and J by 5 bases, with 13 bases between them. This CDR3 is built from 13 residues. CDR3 protein: CASSPTGIHEQYF. CDR3 DNA: TGTGCCAGCAGCCCCACAGGGATCCACGAGCAGTACTTC.

This chain links TRBV6-5 with TRBJ1-1, with 7 positions matching TRBD1. CDR3 length equals 15 residues. Unmatched junction bases numbered 8, after V lost 6 bases and J lost 1 base. In germline, CDR1 is MNHEY, CDR2 SVGAGI. CDR3: CASSWLTGKNTEAFF. CDR3 nucleotides: TGTGCCAGCAGCTGGCTGACAGGGAAGAACACTGAAGCTTTCTTT.

V usage is TRBV9 and J usage is TRBJ1-3; 12 positions agree with TRBD1. Per germline, CDR1 SGDLS and CDR2 YYNGEE. The CDR3 sequence is 20 residues long. The V segment lost 3 bases and the J segment 0 bases; nucleotides outside the gene matches: 13. CDR3 residues: CASSARTGQGAQYSGNTIYF. In nucleotides, the CDR3 is TGTGCCAGCAGCGCTAGAACGGGACAGGGGGCCCAATACTCTGGAAACACCATATATTTT.

The chain uses TRBV7-6 and TRBJ1-1; TRBD1 matches at 9 bases. The CDR3 has 12 amino acids. CDR1 SGHVS and CDR2 FNYEAQ come from the germline V gene. Trimming removed 4 bases from V and 7 bases from J; junction bases left unmatched: 1. CDR3 region: CASSSTGGEAFF. CDR3 nucleotides: TGTGCCAGCAGCTCGACAGGGGGTGAAGCTTTCTTT.

V and J are TRBV15 and TRBJ2-2; 7 bases map to TRBD1. The CDR3 runs 20 residues. After removal of 3 bases from V and 2 bases from J, the junction contained 18 bases not matched to a gene. Germline CDR1 LNHNV, CDR2 YYDKDF (reference sequence). The DNA for the CDR3 is TGTGCCACCAGCAGGGATTCAACTCCAACGGGACAGTCAAACACCGGGGAGCTGTTTTTT. Its translation: CATSRDSTPTGQSNTGELFF.

Of note for this clone: The sample carries other DNA sequences with the same CDR3. The rearrangement links TRBV9 to TRBJ1-4, with 7 nucleotides matching TRBD1. The V gene end was trimmed by 0 bases and the J gene end by 7 bases; junction bases not matched to a gene: 3. The CDR3 is 14 residues long. The germline CDR1 and CDR2 sequences are SGDLS and YYNGEE. CDR3: CASSVDRGGEKLFF. The CDR3 DNA reads as TGTGCCAGCAGCGTAGACAGGGGCGGTGAAAAACTGTTTTTT.

V gene TRBV5-1 combines with J gene TRBJ1-2; 7 bases map to TRBD1. Per germline, CDR1 SGHRS and CDR2 YFSETQ. V gave up 3 bases and J gave up 6 bases; unmatched junction bases: 8. The CDR3 loop spans 14 amino acids. Here the CDR3 DNA reads TGCGCCAGCAGCTCGCGATTAGGGACAGATGGCTACACCTTC. Protein product: CASSSRLGTDGYTF.

The chain links TRBV27 to TRBJ2-1, with a weak D call TRBD2 (6 bases). V was clipped by 1 base and J by 0 bases, with 7 bases between them. The CDR3 covers 15 residues. Germline CDR1 and CDR2: MNHEY and SMNVEV (reference sequence). The CDR3 spells CASSLYGGSYNEQFF. CDR3 DNA: TGTGCCAGCAGTTTATACGGGGGCTCCTACAATGAGCAGTTCTTC.

The J gene is TRBJ1-6, the V gene TRBV7-9; 10 positions agree with TRBD1. After removal of 3 bases from V and 6 bases from J, the junction contained 5 bases not matched to a gene. Germline V gene sequence: CDR1 SEHNR, CDR2 FQNEAQ (reference sequence). This CDR3 has 16 amino acids. The CDR3 here is CASSFGQGVPNSPLHF. The CDR3 region has the DNA TGTGCCAGCAGCTTCGGACAGGGGGTTCCTAATTCACCCCTCCACTTT.

CDR3 sequence reads: CAINSEGIGEQYF. CDR3 in DNA: TGTGCCATCAATAGTGAGGGAATCGGCGAGCAGTACTTC. This chain joins TRBV10-3 and TRBJ2-7; perhaps TRBD2 as D (5 bases). The germline V gene has CDR1 ENHRY and CDR2 SYGVKD. The CDR3 totals 13 residues. Trimming took 7 bases from V and 6 from J, leaving 16 bases between them.

The chain uses TRBV4-1 and TRBJ1-5, with D unclear. Germline CDR1 is MGHRA and CDR2 is YSYEKL. The CDR3 sequence is 16 residues long. V lost 1 base, J lost 0 bases, and 10 bases lay in between. The DNA of the CDR3 is TGCGCCAGCAGCCAAGTCCCGGACTATAGCAATCAGCCCCAGCATTTT. It codes for CASSQVPDYSNQPQHF.

The chain employs TRBV28 and TRBJ1-1; D not resolved. V lost 10 bases and J lost 1, with 13 bases in between. Germline CDR1 and CDR2: MDHEN and SYDVKM. The CDR3 spans 13 residues. CDR3 DNA: TGTGCCAACCGGGAGGCGGGGAACACTGAAGCTTTCTTT. It is translated as CANREAGNTEAFF.

The CDR3 DNA sequence: TGTGCCAGCAGTACAGTGCGGGACAGGGGTACGCTAGCCAAAAACATTCAGTACTTC. Translation: CASSTVRDRGTLAKNIQYF. The chain is built from TRBV2 and TRBJ2-4, with 10 bases lining up with TRBD1. The CDR3 is made up of 19 amino acids. V shed 5 bases and J 0 bases; nucleotides not matched to a gene: 13. Germline loops: CDR1 SNHLY, CDR2 FYNNEI.

V usage is TRBV19 and J usage is TRBJ1-1, with D maybe TRBD1 (5 bases). The CDR3 covers 14 residues. Trimming stripped 10 bases from V and 8 bases from J, with 23 bases between. Per the germline V gene, CDR1 is LNHDA and CDR2 is SQIVND (reference sequence). The chain's CDR3 is CAIPGAGPSGEAFF. Here the CDR3 DNA reads TGTGCCATCCCTGGGGCAGGTCCAAGTGGGGAAGCTTTCTTT.

Details on this clone: This specimen includes other DNA sequences encoding the same CDR3. V is TRBV19 and J is TRBJ1-1; 7 bases align to TRBD1. This CDR3 is 15 amino acids long. J lost 0 bases, V lost 1 base, and 2 bases had no gene match. The germline gives CDR1 LNHDA, CDR2 SQIVND (reference sequence). CDR3 sequence: CASSIGDRLNTEAFF. The CDR3, as DNA: TGTGCCAGTAGTATAGGGGACAGACTGAACACTGAAGCTTTCTTT.

The genes are TRBV10-1 and TRBJ2-5; possibly TRBD2 for D (5 bases). CDR1 WNHNN and CDR2 SYGVQD come from the germline V gene (reference sequence). V lost 8 bases and J lost 5, with 9 bases in between. This CDR3 comprises 11 residues. The CDR3 here is CASLTGETQYF. The DNA for the CDR3 is TGCGCCAGCCTCACGGGGGAGACCCAGTACTTC.